The 8 T cell receptor beta chains given below trace back to one sample, sequenced in a study of blood T cell repertoires in COVID-19. The assay was immunoSEQ multiplex PCR, and TCRdb's table has in-frame clones only and misses some. In the table there are 270,000 or so clones, 89% of which are singletons. Sequencing used peripheral blood. These receptors were collected from a woman aged 40 to 50 who had recovered from COVID-19.

As DNA, the CDR3 is TGTGCCAGTAGTCCCAGGGCCGAACCCGGGGAGCTGTTTTTT. Its protein is CASSPRAEPGELFF. The chain is built from TRBV19 and TRBJ2-2; perhaps TRBD1 as D (5 bases). Deletions cut 5 bases from V and 6 bases from J, with 13 bases between. Germline loops: CDR1 LNHDA, CDR2 SQIVND (reference sequence). The CDR3 runs 14 residues. The full variable domain, completed using reference TRBV19 and TRBJ2-2, is DGGITQSPKYLFRKEGQNVTLSCEQNLNHDAMYWYRQDPGQGLRLIYYSQIVNDFQKGDIAEGYSVSREKKESFPLTVTSAQKNPTAFYLCASSPRAEPGELFFGEGSRLTVL.

This chain joins TRBV11-2 and TRBJ2-2; D is perhaps TRBD2 (7 bases). CDR1 and CDR2 (germline): SGHAT, FQNNGV. V lost 5 bases to trimming and J lost 6 bases, with 19 bases between them. The CDR3 is 16 amino acids. DNA of the CDR3: TGTGCCAGCAGCGTGAGTGGGGGGGCGTCTGCCGGGGAGCTGTTTTTT. Protein product: CASSVSGGASAGELFF.

The chain employs TRBV18 and TRBJ2-1; 10 bases match TRBD2. The trim removed 1 base at V and 6 bases at J, leaving 6 bases unmatched. Germline assignment: CDR1 KGHSH and CDR2 LQKENI. This CDR3 is 16 amino acids long. CDR3 region: CASSPLLAGNGNEQFF. DNA of the CDR3: TGTGCCAGCTCACCACTACTAGCGGGAAATGGCAATGAGCAGTTCTTC.

In DNA form, the CDR3 reads TGCGCCAGCAGCGTTGGACTGGGATCCGGGGAGCTGTTTTTT. Amino acids: CASSVGLGSGELFF. The chain joins TRBV5-1 to TRBJ2-2; possible D gene TRBD2, 5 bases. The V and J ends lost 4 bases and 6 bases respectively, with 13 bases between them. Per the germline V gene, CDR1 is SGHRS and CDR2 is YFSETQ. The CDR3 extends over 14 amino acids.

The chain joins TRBV7-6 to TRBJ2-3; possibly TRBD2 for D (6 bases). Trimming removed 5 bases at V and 6 bases at J, with 18 bases between. Germline lookup yields CDR1 SGHVS and CDR2 FNYEAQ. CDR3 length: 15 amino acids. CDR3 nucleotide sequence: TGTGCCAGCAGCAGTAGCGGAGGAGGCGGGGATACGCAGTATTTT. Its protein product is CASSSSGGGGDTQYF.

The V and J genes are TRBV5-1 and TRBJ2-3; 11 bases match TRBD2. The CDR3 has 16 residues. V lost 2 bases and J lost 0; bases outside the gene matches: 2. CDR1 is SGHRS and CDR2 is YFSETQ in the germline V gene. The CDR3 reads CASSFRTSGSTDTQYF. CDR3 in DNA: TGCGCCAGCAGCTTCCGGACTAGCGGGAGCACAGATACGCAGTATTTT.

The chain is built from TRBV30 and TRBJ1-6; the D gene is possibly TRBD1 (6 bases). Germline CDR1 and CDR2: GTSNPN and SVGIG (reference sequence). Trimming took off 5 bases at V and 7 bases at J, with 15 bases between the two ends. This CDR3 has 14 residues. CDR3 DNA sequence: TGTGCCTGGGGAAATACAGGGTCAAATTCACCCCTCCACTTT. Its protein product is CAWGNTGSNSPLHF.

The rearrangement links TRBV7-9 to TRBJ1-1, with 8 positions matching TRBD1. The CDR3 loop spans 15 amino acids. The germline V gene encodes CDR1 SEHNR and CDR2 FQNEAQ (reference sequence). Losses at the gene ends were 10 bases for V and 1 base for J; bases not matched to a gene: 11. The CDR3 nucleotides read TGTGCCACGTCATCGCAGGGGGCGAGGAACACTGAAGCTTTCTTT. This codes for CATSSQGARNTEAFF.